This entry lists 22 T cell receptor beta chains sequenced from one sample in a study of neurological immune-mediated disorders. TCRdb recomputed calls from the 5' RACE reads with MiXCR, one row per CDR3 protein. This table has 55,000 to 80,000 distinct CDR3 sequences, less than 6% appearing once. Sequencing was done on a sample of PBMCs. The receptor set was obtained from a woman between 45 and 65 years old with multiple sclerosis.

This clonotype came up a few times. This chain connects TRBV6-6 to TRBJ2-7, with 8 bases fitting TRBD1. CDR1 is MNHNY and CDR2 is SVGAGI in the germline V gene (reference sequence). J was trimmed by 4 bases and V by 2 bases; bases with no gene match: 4. The CDR3 length is 14 residues. CDR3 in DNA: TGTGCCAGCAGTTACAACCAGGGGGCTTACGAGCAGTACTTC. Protein: CASSYNQGAYEQYF.

This clonotype is classed as medium-sized. This chain connects TRBV20-1 to TRBJ2-7; D call uncertain. Germline CDR1 is DFQATT and CDR2 is SNEGSKA (reference sequence). Trimming pared 0 bases from V and 2 bases from J, leaving 2 bases between. The CDR3 has 11 amino acids. CDR3 sequence (DNA): TGCAGTGCTAGAGACGCCTACGAGCAGTACTTC. It specifies CSARDAYEQYF.

As to this clonotype: A clone one base away is much larger, so this may be a read error. The chain joins TRBV10-1 to TRBJ2-1, with 9 bases fitting TRBD1. The CDR3 is made up of 12 amino acids. With V trimmed by 6 bases and J by 8 bases, 2 bases remained unmatched. Looked up from germline, CDR1 is WNHNN and CDR2 is SYGVQD (reference sequence). The chain's CDR3 is CASSTGGHEQFF. In nucleotides, the CDR3 is TGCGCCAGCAGCACAGGGGGCCATGAGCAGTTCTTC.

There are many counts of this clonotype. The chain couples TRBV5-1 to TRBJ1-2, with D hard to call. From germline, CDR1 is SGHRS and CDR2 YFSETQ. This CDR3 has 14 residues. Trimming left V 0 bases short and J 2 bases short, with 8 bases between. The CDR3 is CASSLEAENYGYTF. CDR3 sequence (DNA): TGCGCCAGCAGCTTGGAGGCGGAAAACTATGGCTACACCTTC.

This clonotype showed up many times. The rearrangement joins TRBV7-2 to TRBJ1-1; 11 bases match TRBD1. Losses at the gene ends were 7 bases for V and 4 bases for J; bases not matched to a gene: 11. The CDR3 extends over 16 amino acids. Germline loops: CDR1 SGHTA, CDR2 FQGNSA. The CDR3, as DNA: TGTGCCAGCACCAAGCCGGGACAGGGGGTTCTCACTGAAGCTTTCTTT. Its protein product is CASTKPGQGVLTEAFF.

In its sample, this clonotype was seen many times. The chain has TRBV27 and TRBJ1-2, with 7 bases identical to TRBD1. Germline V gene sequence: CDR1 MNHEY, CDR2 SMNVEV (reference sequence). V was pared by 2 bases and J by 6 bases, with 6 bases of the junction left unmatched. The length of the CDR3 is 14 residues. Here the CDR3 reads CASSLVSGTDGYTF. The CDR3 nucleotides read TGTGCCAGCAGTTTAGTTTCCGGGACAGATGGCTACACCTTC.

The table lists this clonotype with many counts. The chain uses TRBV29-1 and TRBJ2-6; D may be TRBD1 (6 bases). The CDR3 is 15 amino acids. The germline V gene encodes CDR1 SQVTM and CDR2 ANQGSEA. Trimming removed 5 bases from V and 1 base from J, with 12 bases in between. The CDR3 protein is CSVLITGSGANVLTF. Written as DNA, the CDR3 is TGCAGCGTTCTAATTACAGGGTCTGGGGCCAACGTCCTGACTTTC.

This clonotype appeared many times. The chain has TRBV5-1 and TRBJ2-3; perhaps TRBD1 as D (6 bases). The V end lost 2 bases, the J end lost 0 bases, and 7 bases lay between the germline ends. This CDR3 spans 14 amino acids. CDR1 and CDR2 from the germline V gene are SGHRS and YFSETQ. CDR3: CASSLQGSTDTQYF. DNA for the CDR3: TGCGCCAGCAGCTTACAGGGAAGCACAGATACGCAGTATTTT.

There are many counts of this clonotype. The chain combines TRBV20-1 with TRBJ1-5; D is possibly TRBD1 (5 bases). Germline assignment: CDR1 DFQATT and CDR2 SNEGSKA (reference sequence). The CDR3 sequence is 13 residues long. Trimming stripped 3 bases from V and 4 bases from J, with 10 bases between. In DNA, the CDR3 is TGCAGTGCTAGTGGGGACTCTAATCAGCCCCAGCATTTT. It encodes CSASGDSNQPQHF.

This clonotype was seen repeatedly, ten times or more. The rearrangement links TRBV5-1 to TRBJ1-1, with unresolved D. The CDR3 covers 14 residues. The germline V and J ends were trimmed by 4 bases and 3 bases, with 13 bases remaining between them. Germline V gene sequence: CDR1 SGHRS, CDR2 YFSETQ. The CDR3 protein is CASSEPWSDTEAFF. The CDR3, as DNA: TGCGCCAGCAGCGAGCCCTGGTCGGACACTGAAGCTTTCTTT.

This clonotype appeared many times. The chain carries TRBV5-1 and TRBJ2-2, with 9 positions matching TRBD2. The ends lost 3 bases at V and 6 bases at J; junction bases unmatched: 12. The germline CDR1 and CDR2 sequences are SGHRS and YFSETQ. The CDR3 is made up of 17 amino acids. The CDR3 region is CASSWPPSGVTPGELFF. CDR3 nucleotides: TGCGCCAGCAGCTGGCCCCCTAGCGGGGTGACTCCCGGGGAGCTGTTTTTT.

This clonotype was observed at least ten times. V and J are TRBV7-9 and TRBJ2-2; 9 bases align to TRBD1. Germline assignment: CDR1 SEHNR and CDR2 FQNEAQ (reference sequence). CDR3 length: 16 residues. Trimming at V came to 5 bases and at J to 1 base, leaving 5 bases not matched to a gene. The CDR3 reads CASSGGQGWNTGELFF. The CDR3 DNA is TGTGCCAGCAGCGGCGGACAGGGGTGGAACACCGGGGAGCTGTTTTTT.

This clonotype was counted at least ten times. CDR3 amino acids: CASSYGGAAKNIQYF. The CDR3 coding sequence is TGTGCCAGCTCATACGGGGGAGCTGCCAAAAACATTCAGTACTTC. The gene calls are TRBV18 and TRBJ2-4; TRBD2 is a possible D gene (6 bases). This CDR3 has 15 amino acids. V lost 5 bases to trimming and J lost 1 base, with 12 bases between them. Per the germline V gene, CDR1 is KGHSH and CDR2 is LQKENI.

This clonotype has at least ten counts. The chain uses TRBV12-3 or TRBV12-4 and TRBJ1-5; no clear D. The CDR3 consists of 13 residues. Trimming left V 0 bases short and J 7 bases short, with 7 bases between. CDR3 DNA: TGTGCCAGCAGTTTAGCGCAGGAGCAGCCCCAGCATTTT. The encoded protein is CASSLAQEQPQHF.

Details on this clonotype: Just one base apart from a much larger clone, this may be a read error. V and J are TRBV27 and TRBJ2-7; a weak D match, TRBD2 (7 bases). The germline CDR1 and CDR2 sequences are MNHEY and SMNVEV (reference sequence). The CDR3 has 14 residues. The CDR3 loop is CASSLRGATYEQCF. In DNA, the CDR3 is TGTGCCAGCAGTTTACGGGGGGCGACCTACGAGCAGTGCTTC.

There are many counts of this clonotype. The chain combines TRBV7-9 with TRBJ2-1, with 8 bases fitting TRBD1. CDR1 is SEHNR and CDR2 is FQNEAQ in the germline V gene (reference sequence). Trimming took 5 bases from V and 3 from J; bases not matched to a gene: 6. The CDR3 totals 15 residues. Here the CDR3 DNA reads TGTGCCAGCAGCACCGACAGGGGTTTCTACAATGAGCAGTTCTTC. This codes for CASSTDRGFYNEQFF.

This clonotype appeared many times. The chain recombines TRBV25-1 with TRBJ1-2; no clear D. This CDR3 is built from 13 residues. The germline CDR1 and CDR2 sequences are MGHDK and SYGVNS. Deletions cut 1 base from V and 8 bases from J, with 11 bases between. CDR3 sequence reads: CASSEFKTGGYTF. The CDR3 nucleotides read TGTGCCAGCAGTGAATTCAAGACGGGGGGCTACACCTTC.

This clonotype was found many times. The V call is TRBV12-3 or TRBV12-4, the J call TRBJ1-2; D unclear. CDR3 size: 12 residues. Trimming cost V 0 bases and J 7 bases, with 6 bases left between them. The CDR3 loop reads CASSLAARGYTF. DNA for the CDR3: TGTGCCAGCAGTTTAGCAGCTCGTGGCTACACCTTC.

Details on this clonotype: A much larger clone differs from this one at a single base, so this may be a read error. The V call is TRBV20-1, the J call TRBJ1-1, with a tentative D call TRBD1 (6 bases). This CDR3 spans 13 amino acids. Trimming stripped 6 bases from V and 5 bases from J, with 16 bases between. CDR1 is DFQATT, CDR2 SNEGSKA, per germline (reference sequence). CDR3 protein: CSAARERGTEAFF. CDR3 sequence (DNA): TGCAGTGCGGCCAGGGAAAGGGGGACTGAAGCTTTCTTT.

In its sample, this clonotype was seen many times. The chain links TRBV6-2 or TRBV6-3 to TRBJ1-5; 8 bases fit TRBD1. Germline CDR1 reads MNHEY; CDR2 reads SVGEGT. The CDR3 has 14 amino acids. J lost 6 bases, V lost 5 bases, and 6 bases had no gene match. CDR3: CASSITGGVQPQHF. The DNA of the CDR3 is TGTGCCAGCAGTATCACAGGGGGGGTTCAGCCCCAGCATTTT.

The chain links TRBV27 to TRBJ2-1; the D gene could be TRBD1 or TRBD2 (5 bases each). The CDR3 loop spans 12 amino acids. Trimming stripped 5 bases from V and 12 bases from J, with 14 bases between. Germline assignment: CDR1 MNHEY and CDR2 SMNVEV (reference sequence). The CDR3 DNA follows: TGTGCCAGCAGTCGTGCTGGGGGTTTGCAGTTCTTC. Translation: CASSRAGGLQFF.

This clonotype was detected many times. The chain combines TRBV12-3 or TRBV12-4 with TRBJ2-3; D is uncertain. Trimming cost V 4 bases and J 0 bases, with 14 bases left between them. This CDR3 is 16 amino acids long. The CDR3 protein is CASSYGPESSTDTQYF. The CDR3 DNA reads as TGTGCCAGCAGTTATGGACCGGAATCTAGCACAGATACGCAGTATTTT.